This is a list of T cell receptor beta chains from one sample in a study of identical twins. TCRdb passed the 5' RACE reads through MiXCR, listing each CDR3 protein once. This sample yields about 920,000 distinct CDR3 sequences, of which about 12% are seen a single time; around 1.6% belongs to the top ten. In addition, the sample was reused for a study of yellow fever vaccine responses in identical twins.

The sample was PBMCs. All receptors derive from a woman aged 18-30 years in good health. Both conserved end residues are part of each CDR3. The D gene is left open where the match is weak. A clone size is listed for some rows: how often the clone was seen (once, few, many), or a class if it is expanded.

d_call: NA; clone_size: many; v_call: TRBV12-3/TRBV12-4; j_call: TRBJ1-1; cdr3_aa: CASRGLMNTEAFF; cdr3_nt: TGTGCCAGCAGGGGTCTCATGAACACTGAAGCTTTCTTT
d_call: NA; clone_size: NA; v_call: TRBV24-1; j_call: TRBJ2-2; cdr3_aa: CATSETGSRTGELFF; cdr3_nt: TGTGCCACCAGTGAAACAGGGAGTCGCACCGGGGAGCTGTTTTTT
d_call: NA; clone_size: NA; v_call: TRBV29-1; j_call: TRBJ2-1; cdr3_aa: CSDKRWGDEQFF; cdr3_nt: TGCAGCGACAAAAGGTGGGGCGACGAGCAGTTCTTC
d_call: TRBD2; clone_size: NA; v_call: TRBV5-1; j_call: TRBJ2-3; cdr3_aa: CASSLDPGGDTDTQYF; cdr3_nt: TGCGCCAGCAGCCTGGACCCCGGGGGGGACACAGATACGCAGTATTTT
d_call: NA; clone_size: few; v_call: TRBV5-1; j_call: TRBJ1-1; cdr3_aa: CASSLAGIGTEAFF; cdr3_nt: TGCGCCAGCAGCTTGGCAGGGATTGGGACTGAAGCTTTCTTT
d_call: TRBD2; clone_size: NA; v_call: TRBV18; j_call: TRBJ2-1; cdr3_aa: CASSPNGLATYNEQFF; cdr3_nt: TGTGCCAGCTCACCAAATGGACTAGCCACTTACAATGAGCAGTTCTTC
d_call: NA; clone_size: few; v_call: TRBV6-1; j_call: TRBJ2-7; cdr3_aa: CASSIGGHEQYF; cdr3_nt: TGTGCCAGCAGTATTGGAGGCCACGAGCAGTACTTC
d_call: NA; clone_size: few; v_call: TRBV19; j_call: TRBJ1-6; cdr3_aa: CASSSDTWNSPLHF; cdr3_nt: TGTGCCAGTAGTTCAGACACGTGGAATTCACCCCTCCACTTT
d_call: NA; clone_size: NA; v_call: TRBV12-3/TRBV12-4; j_call: TRBJ1-1; cdr3_aa: CASSPFPAGNSEAFF; cdr3_nt: TGTGCCAGCAGTCCCTTCCCAGCAGGTAACTCTGAAGCTTTCTTT
d_call: NA; clone_size: few; v_call: TRBV4-1; j_call: TRBJ2-1; cdr3_aa: CASSQDGYEQFF; cdr3_nt: TGCGCCAGCAGCCAAGATGGATATGAGCAGTTCTTC
d_call: NA; clone_size: NA; v_call: TRBV4-1; j_call: TRBJ1-3; cdr3_aa: CASSQNGPGNTIYF; cdr3_nt: TGCGCCAGCAGCCAAAACGGTCCTGGAAACACCATATATTTT
d_call: NA; clone_size: NA; v_call: TRBV9; j_call: TRBJ2-1; cdr3_aa: CASSVEGRGLREQFF; cdr3_nt: TGTGCCAGCAGCGTAGAGGGCAGGGGCCTTCGAGAGCAGTTCTTC
d_call: TRBD1; clone_size: NA; v_call: TRBV5-1; j_call: TRBJ1-4; cdr3_aa: CASSLSIGTGNEKLFF; cdr3_nt: TGCGCCAGCAGCTTGTCCATTGGGACAGGGAACGAAAAACTGTTTTTT
d_call: TRBD2; clone_size: NA; v_call: TRBV5-1; j_call: TRBJ2-3; cdr3_aa: CASSLGLAEPTDTQYF; cdr3_nt: TGCGCCAGCAGCTTGGGACTAGCGGAGCCCACAGATACGCAGTATTTT
d_call: NA; clone_size: few; v_call: TRBV7-2; j_call: TRBJ1-2; cdr3_aa: CASSVGLRGLSHRLYGYTF; cdr3_nt: TGTGCCAGCAGCGTAGGGCTGAGAGGGCTCTCACACCGGCTCTATGGCTACACCTTC
d_call: TRBD2; clone_size: NA; v_call: TRBV5-1; j_call: TRBJ2-5; cdr3_aa: CASTSTSGILETQYF; cdr3_nt: TGCGCCAGCACTTCGACTAGCGGGATTTTGGAGACCCAGTACTTC
d_call: NA; clone_size: few; v_call: TRBV3-1; j_call: TRBJ1-2; cdr3_aa: CASSQENRPYGYTF; cdr3_nt: TGTGCCAGCAGCCAAGAAAACAGACCCTATGGCTACACCTTC
d_call: NA; clone_size: NA; v_call: TRBV6-5; j_call: TRBJ2-1; cdr3_aa: CASSYSKPSYNEQFF; cdr3_nt: TGTGCCAGCAGTTACTCGAAGCCCAGCTACAATGAGCAGTTCTTC
d_call: NA; clone_size: NA; v_call: TRBV3-1; j_call: TRBJ1-1; cdr3_aa: CASSQWGAEAFF; cdr3_nt: TGTGCCAGCAGCCAGTGGGGAGCTGAAGCTTTCTTT
d_call: NA; clone_size: NA; v_call: TRBV25-1; j_call: TRBJ2-5; cdr3_aa: CASSETGGAGFRETQYF; cdr3_nt: TGTGCCAGCAGTGAAACCGGGGGCGCGGGGTTTCGGGAGACCCAGTACTTC
d_call: NA; clone_size: many; v_call: TRBV29-1; j_call: TRBJ2-1; cdr3_aa: CSVVPGEIDEQFF; cdr3_nt: TGCAGCGTTGTGCCAGGGGAGATCGATGAGCAGTTCTTC
d_call: NA; clone_size: few; v_call: TRBV7-8; j_call: TRBJ2-2; cdr3_aa: CASSLAYGANTGELFF; cdr3_nt: TGTGCCAGCAGCTTAGCCTACGGGGCGAACACCGGGGAGCTGTTTTTT
d_call: TRBD1; clone_size: NA; v_call: TRBV12-3/TRBV12-4; j_call: TRBJ1-2; cdr3_aa: CASSPQGGPNPQYRYGYTF; cdr3_nt: TGTGCCAGCAGTCCCCAAGGGGGCCCAAATCCCCAATACCGCTATGGCTACACCTTC
d_call: TRBD1; clone_size: many; v_call: TRBV3-1; j_call: TRBJ2-4; cdr3_aa: CASSQVGTGAGIQYF; cdr3_nt: TGTGCCAGCAGCCAAGTAGGGACAGGGGCAGGCATTCAGTACTTC
d_call: NA; clone_size: few; v_call: TRBV21-1; j_call: TRBJ1-2; cdr3_aa: CASSNRQGNQFYGYTF; cdr3_nt: TGTGCCAGCAGCAATAGACAGGGAAACCAATTCTATGGCTACACCTTC
d_call: NA; clone_size: few; v_call: TRBV6-5; j_call: TRBJ2-3; cdr3_aa: CASSYSPAAPMDTQYF; cdr3_nt: TGTGCCAGCAGTTACTCGCCCGCGGCTCCCATGGATACGCAGTATTTT
d_call: NA; clone_size: NA; v_call: TRBV4-1; j_call: TRBJ2-2; cdr3_aa: CASSQVNPNTGELFF; cdr3_nt: TGCGCCAGCAGCCAAGTTAACCCGAACACCGGGGAGCTGTTTTTT
d_call: TRBD2; clone_size: few; v_call: TRBV7-2; j_call: TRBJ2-7; cdr3_aa: CASSSTSGLYEQYF; cdr3_nt: TGTGCCAGCAGCTCTACTAGCGGACTCTACGAGCAGTACTTC
d_call: TRBD1; clone_size: NA; v_call: TRBV6-5; j_call: TRBJ2-7; cdr3_aa: CASSYGTGNYEQCF; cdr3_nt: TGTGCCAGCAGTTACGGGACAGGGAATTACGAGCAGTGCTTC